This T cell receptor beta chain was documented in a study of tissue T cells after allogeneic stem cell transplantation. The CDR3 covers 16 residues. Between the trimmed V and J ends, which lost 1 base and 0 bases, there was a span of 10 bases. Germline CDR1 reads SGHDT; CDR2 reads FRDEAV. In regard to this clone: Gene names are mouse gene names. The observed sequence ends 1 residue before the CDR3 terminus, with the missing tail filled in from the germline J gene.

The method was immunoSEQ multiplex PCR; TCRdb's version includes in-frame clones alone and lacks a portion of them. The sample records more than 45,000 clones, about three quarters being singletons. The gene calls are TRBV14 and TRBJ2-2, with a weak D call TRBD2 (6 bases). The material sequenced was sorted cells pooled from one or two spleens. This TCR came from a pool of C57BL/6 mice in good health. CDR3 sequence reads: CASSFQTGANTGQLYF. The CDR3 bases that were read are TGTGCCAGCAGTTTCCAGACTGGAGCAAACACCGGGCAGCTCTAC. The full variable domain, its missing parts supplied by reference TRBV14 and TRBJ2-2, is EAGVTQSPRYAVLQEGQAVSFWCDPISGHDTLYWYQQPRDQGPQLLVYFRDEAVIDNSQLPSDRFSAVRPKGTNSTLKIQSAKQGDTATYLCASSFQTGANTGQLYFGEGSKLTVL.